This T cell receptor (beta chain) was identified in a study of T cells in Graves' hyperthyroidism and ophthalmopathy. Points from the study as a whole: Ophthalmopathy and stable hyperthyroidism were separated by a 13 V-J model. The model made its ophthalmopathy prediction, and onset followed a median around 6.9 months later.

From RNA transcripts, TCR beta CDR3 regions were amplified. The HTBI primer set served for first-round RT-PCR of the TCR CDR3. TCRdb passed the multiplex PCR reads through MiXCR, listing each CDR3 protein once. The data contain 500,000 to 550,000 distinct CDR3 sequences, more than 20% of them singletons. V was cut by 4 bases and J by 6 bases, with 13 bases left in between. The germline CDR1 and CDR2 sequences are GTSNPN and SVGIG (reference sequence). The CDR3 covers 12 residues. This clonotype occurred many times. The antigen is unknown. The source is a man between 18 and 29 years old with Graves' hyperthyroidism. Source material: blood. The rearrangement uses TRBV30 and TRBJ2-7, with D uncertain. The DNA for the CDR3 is TGTGCCTGGAAAGCGCGAGACGGCGAGCAGTACTTC. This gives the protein CAWKARDGEQYF. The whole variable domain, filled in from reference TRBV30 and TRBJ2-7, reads SQTIHQWPATLVQPVGSPLSLECTVEGTSNPNLYWYRQAAGRGLQLLFYSVGIGQISSEVPQNLSASRPQDRQFILSSKKLLLSDSGFYLCAWKARDGEQYFGPGTRLTVT.